This record covers a single TCR beta chain. V was clipped by 3 bases and J by 5 bases; unmatched bases: 2. This CDR3 region has 13 residues. CDR1 SGHVS and CDR2 FNYEAQ come from the germline V gene. Sequencing was performed with immunoSEQ multiplex PCR; in TCRdb, only in-frame clones are kept and a portion is missing. The sample records more than 95,000 clones, just over 90% being singletons. These data originate in a study of blood T cell repertoires in COVID-19. Background on the study: Sample material is recorded as cDNA or gDNA derived from T cells, B-cell-depleted T cells, or PBMCs.

This receptor was taken from a man aged 60 to 69 with acute or convalescent COVID-19. This chain links TRBV7-6 with TRBJ1-2; 8 positions agree with TRBD1. The sequenced sample was peripheral blood. CDR3 bases: TGTGCCAGCAGCTTGACAGGGGATTATGGCTACACCTTC. Residues: CASSLTGDYGYTF.